The rows below give T cell receptor beta chains drawn from one sample of a study of T cells in Graves' hyperthyroidism and ophthalmopathy. TCRdb used MiXCR to reprocess the multiplex PCR reads, holding one entry per CDR3 protein. This sample carries about 270,000 distinct CDR3 sequences, about 20% of them seen once, and the ten largest clones take 64%. The sequencing input was blood. Receptors originate from a man between 25 and 39 years old with Graves' ophthalmopathy. The CDR3 runs from the conserved cysteine through the conserved F or W. D genes are given only for firm matches. For some rows the clone size is stated as once, few or many, or as a class when expanded; others skip it.

cdr3_length d_call clone_size j_call v_call cdr3_aa cdr3_nt
16 . many TRBJ2-3 TRBV7-2 CASSLIPAGSTDTQYF TGTGCCAGCAGCTTAATCCCTGCGGGGAGCACAGATACGCAGTATTTT
15 TRBD2 few TRBJ2-7 TRBV5-1 CASSDSSGGAYEQYF TGCGCCAGCAGCGACTCTAGCGGGGGAGCCTACGAGCAGTACTTC
11 . many TRBJ2-5 TRBV6-5 CASSYLETQYF TGTGCCAGCAGTTACTTGGAGACCCAGTACTTC
14 TRBD2 few TRBJ2-1 TRBV3-1 CASSRRERWNEQFF TGTGCCAGCAGCCGGCGGGAGCGCTGGAATGAGCAGTTCTTC
15 . . TRBJ2-7 TRBV6-5 CASSSAGKKHYEQYF TGTGCCAGCAGTTCCGCCGGAAAGAAACACTACGAGCAGTACTTC
16 . . TRBJ2-2 TRBV7-9 CASSTGREPGTGELFF TGTGCCAGCAGCACCGGACGCGAACCGGGCACCGGGGAGCTGTTTTTT
18 TRBD2 . TRBJ2-1 TRBV6-5 CASSYSGIAGFSYNEQFF TGTGCCAGCAGTTACTCCGGAATAGCGGGATTCTCCTACAATGAGCAGTTCTTC
14 . few TRBJ2-7 TRBV19 CASSIGASSYEQYF TGTGCCAGTAGTATAGGCGCAAGTTCCTACGAGCAGTACTTC
15 . many TRBJ2-1 TRBV12-3/TRBV12-4 CASSPRDGRNNEQFF TGTGCCAGCAGTCCGAGGGACGGTCGTAACAATGAGCAGTTCTTC
15 . . TRBJ1-4 TRBV11-3 CASSLGDGVHEKLFF TGTGCCAGCAGCTTAGGGGACGGGGTACATGAAAAACTGTTTTTT
14 . . TRBJ2-5 TRBV12-3/TRBV12-4 CASSQPPNQETQYF TGTGCCAGCAGCCAACCGCCCAACCAAGAGACCCAGTACTTC
14 . . TRBJ2-3 TRBV12-3/TRBV12-4 CASSLSSLADTQYF TGTGCCAGCAGTTTAAGTAGTTTAGCAGATACGCAGTATTTT
17 . many TRBJ2-1 TRBV3-1 CASSQEPLTSSYNEQFF TGTGCCAGCAGCCAAGAACCCCTGACGAGCTCCTACAATGAGCAGTTCTTC
14 . many TRBJ2-7 TRBV20-1 CSARNARPPYEQYF TGCAGTGCTCGAAACGCCCGGCCTCCGTACGAGCAGTACTTC
15 . many TRBJ2-2 TRBV5-1 CASSTRQGRDGELFF TGCGCCAGCAGCACGCGACAGGGGAGGGACGGGGAGCTGTTTTTT
13 TRBD1 many TRBJ2-5 TRBV30 CAWGQGGGETQYF TGTGCCTGGGGACAGGGGGGAGGAGAGACCCAGTACTTC
16 TRBD2 few TRBJ2-1 TRBV5-1 CASSLWLAGSGGEQFF TGCGCCAGCAGCTTGTGGCTAGCGGGCTCGGGCGGTGAGCAGTTCTTC
14 . many TRBJ2-1 TRBV20-1 CSARDPRGYNEQFF TGCAGTGCTAGAGATCCCAGAGGCTACAATGAGCAGTTCTTC
14 . many TRBJ1-5 TRBV3-1 CASSHSTGGQPQHF TGTGCCAGCAGCCATAGTACAGGAGGACAGCCCCAGCATTTT
14 TRBD1 . TRBJ1-4 TRBV5-1 CASSLDTGGGKLFF TGCGCCAGCAGCCTGGATACAGGGGGAGGAAAACTGTTTTTT
15 . . TRBJ2-3 TRBV2 CASSGRVGSSDTQYF TGTGCCAGCAGTGGTCGGGTGGGGAGTTCAGATACGCAGTATTTT
13 TRBD1 many TRBJ1-1 TRBV6-1 CASDRDSTTEAFF TGTGCCAGCGACCGGGACAGTACCACTGAAGCTTTCTTT
16 TRBD2 many TRBJ2-7 TRBV20-1 CSARGAGTSGTYEQYF TGCAGTGCTAGAGGCGCCGGGACTAGCGGGACCTACGAGCAGTACTTC
13 TRBD1 . TRBJ1-2 TRBV24-1 CATSDRGLAGYTF TGTGCCACCAGCGACAGGGGCCTAGCGGGCTACACCTTC
15 . many TRBJ2-6 TRBV28 CASSPPGSGANVLTF TGTGCCAGCAGTCCGCCAGGGTCTGGGGCCAACGTCCTGACTTTC
14 TRBD1 few TRBJ1-1 TRBV3-1 CASSQDLGDSEAFF TGTGCCAGCAGCCAAGATCTGGGGGACAGTGAAGCTTTCTTT
15 . many TRBJ1-1 TRBV6-5 CASSYSGPTGTEAFF TGTGCCAGCAGTTACTCGGGGCCCACGGGGACTGAAGCTTTCTTT
15 TRBD1 . TRBJ1-1 TRBV18 CASSPPSRGSTEAFF TGTGCCAGCTCACCACCTTCCAGGGGGTCGACTGAAGCTTTCTTT
15 . . TRBJ2-2 TRBV2 CASSDSDKDTGELFF TGTGCCAGCAGTGATTCCGACAAGGACACCGGGGAGCTGTTTTTT
16 TRBD2 . TRBJ2-7 TRBV25-1 CASSEYTSGNSYEQYF TGTGCCAGCAGTGAATATACTAGCGGAAACTCCTACGAGCAGTACTTC
15 . . TRBJ1-6 TRBV12-3/TRBV12-4 CASSFGRAINSPLHF TGTGCCAGCAGTTTCGGCAGGGCGATTAATTCACCCCTCCACTTT
15 . . TRBJ2-1 TRBV3-1 CASSQDGRRANEQFF TGTGCCAGCAGCCAAGATGGTCGCAGGGCCAATGAGCAGTTCTTC
15 . . TRBJ2-1 TRBV7-9 CASSVDYTTYNEQFF TGTGCCAGCAGCGTGGACTATACTACCTACAATGAGCAGTTCTTC
14 . . TRBJ1-2 TRBV7-9 CASSPNAGLYGYTF TGTGCCAGCAGCCCTAACGCCGGGTTGTATGGCTACACCTTC
15 TRBD2 once TRBJ2-3 TRBV28 CATSRSSGAVDTQYF TGTGCCACCAGCAGATCTAGCGGGGCCGTGGATACGCAGTATTTT
13 . . TRBJ1-1 TRBV11-3 CASTGRMNTEAFF TGTGCCAGCACCGGACGGATGAACACTGAAGCTTTCTTT
17 TRBD2 many TRBJ2-3 TRBV5-1 CASSLGTSGRYTDTQYF TGCGCCAGCAGTCTTGGGACTAGCGGGAGGTACACAGATACGCAGTATTTT
17 TRBD2 . TRBJ2-7 TRBV6-1 CASSEAPRNGRTEKQYF TGTGCCAGCAGTGAAGCGCCGAGGAACGGGAGGACCGAGAAGCAGTACTTC
17 TRBD2 few TRBJ2-7 TRBV27 CASSLRTSTTRIYEQYF TGTGCCAGCAGTTTAAGGACTAGCACCACAAGGATCTACGAGCAGTACTTC
16 . many TRBJ2-2 TRBV30 CAYSGLRVVVTGELFF TGTGCCTACTCGGGACTGCGAGTTGTCGTTACCGGGGAGCTGTTTTTT
13 . . TRBJ1-2 TRBV29-1 CSVEGDFRSGYTF TGCAGCGTTGAGGGGGATTTCCGGAGTGGCTACACCTTC
15 TRBD1 . TRBJ2-1 TRBV5-4 CASSPDRVPTNEQFF TGTGCCAGCAGCCCAGACAGGGTTCCTACCAATGAGCAGTTCTTC
17 TRBD2 many TRBJ2-2 TRBV2 CASNRATSGRIAGELFF TGTGCCAGCAACCGAGCGACTAGCGGGAGGATAGCCGGGGAGCTGTTTTTT
14 . . TRBJ2-5 TRBV5-1 CASSRVPGIETQYF TGCGCCAGCAGTCGGGTTCCGGGGATTGAGACCCAGTACTTC
11 TRBD2 many TRBJ2-5 TRBV30 CAAGLGETQYF TGTGCTGCGGGACTAGGAGAGACCCAGTACTTC
12 . . TRBJ2-7 TRBV10-3 CAIREENYEQYF TGTGCCATCAGGGAGGAGAACTACGAGCAGTACTTC
12 . many TRBJ2-7 TRBV28 CASNLGFYEQYF TGTGCCAGCAACCTAGGGTTTTACGAGCAGTACTTC
13 TRBD2 few TRBJ2-1 TRBV28 CASIEGTNNEQFF TGTGCCAGCATTGAGGGGACTAACAATGAGCAGTTCTTC
13 . . TRBJ1-1 TRBV7-9 CASSLSGASEAFF TGTGCCAGCAGCTTATCCGGAGCTTCTGAAGCTTTCTTT
18 TRBD2 few TRBJ2-1 TRBV3-1 CASSPRPFSGSAYNEQFF TGTGCCAGCAGCCCAAGACCCTTTAGCGGGAGCGCCTACAATGAGCAGTTCTTC
13 . . TRBJ2-2 TRBV6-9 CASSYPVTGELFF TGTGCCAGCAGTTACCCGGTCACCGGGGAGCTGTTTTTT
14 . many TRBJ2-7 TRBV20-1 CSAGTRAAPYEQYF TGCAGTGCCGGTACTAGGGCCGCACCCTACGAGCAGTACTTC
17 TRBD2 few TRBJ2-3 TRBV28 CASSLPETSGSGDTQYF TGTGCCAGCAGTTTACCCGAGACTAGCGGGAGTGGTGATACGCAGTATTTT
13 . . TRBJ1-1 TRBV5-8 CASRTTGSTEAFF TGTGCCAGCAGGACCACAGGGTCCACTGAAGCTTTCTTT
16 TRBD1 once TRBJ1-2 TRBV18 CASSPTGTGGGFGYTF TGTGCCAGCTCACCGACCGGGACAGGGGGCGGGTTTGGCTACACCTTC
13 . . TRBJ2-2 TRBV12-3/TRBV12-4 CASSRRVTGELFF TGTGCCAGCTCCCGAAGGGTAACCGGGGAGCTGTTTTTT
16 . . TRBJ2-1 TRBV27 CASSLGGGTSYNEQFF TGTGCCAGCAGTTTAGGGGGCGGAACTTCCTACAATGAGCAGTTCTTC
20 TRBD2 . TRBJ2-2 TRBV27 CASSTRLAGGLRQVAGELFF TGTGCCAGCAGTACGCGACTAGCGGGAGGTCTCCGTCAGGTTGCCGGGGAGCTGTTTTTT
15 . few TRBJ2-5 TRBV19 CASSRTVDKQETQYF TGTGCCAGTAGCCGAACGGTGGACAAACAAGAGACCCAGTACTTC